This T cell receptor beta chain derives from a study of shared clonotypes between healthy human individuals (dated by TCRdb to 2019 to 2021). Study-wide context: Three men and a couple of women, aged 18 to 49 years, made up the cohort. Leukapheresis yielded between about 0.8 and 9.5 billion PBMCs per donor. For each donor, three plates each were used for CD4 naive and CD4 memory, two plates were used for CD8 naive, and one plate was used for CD8 memory. The study deeply sequenced blood TCR repertoires of 5 or 6 healthy adults to estimate repertoire size and the extent of clonotype sharing between individuals. Libraries were prepared and TCR repertoires were sequenced by different laboratories using diverse techniques, in order to increase sequencing depth and limit assay-specific biases. What the research found in general, with its limitations: Because the study included a small number of donors, the genetic and exposure-history diversity represented was limited. Rarefaction of sorted-subset datasets indicated incomplete sequencing despite the large sequencing depth. Sampling was limited to blood, and TCR repertoires in tissue likely differ from TCR repertoires in blood. Sharing across a few donors was observed for approximately 4.6% of naive CD4, under 4% of naive CD8, over 2% of memory CD4, and 0.4% of memory CD8 clonotypes. Based on pairwise subsampling, the degree of clonotype sharing among donors was expected to be affected by sequencing depth. Naive subsets generally had larger estimated clonotype richness than memory subsets did. Clonotypes shared by all four sorted-subset donors showed higher generation probabilities than non-shared clonotypes.

Its CDR3 holds 18 amino acids, cysteine through phenylalanine. Only CDR3 DNA remains: 54 bases, in frame from the first base. V trim: 0 bases; J trim: 7 bases; unmatched bases: 10. The donors were healthy, HIV-negative adults with no recently reported acute infections or vaccinations. All donors were Caucasian adults living in Nashville, Tennessee, USA. CD8 memory samples were composed of magnetically selected CD45RO+ cells combined with CCR7-negative CD45RA+ effector memory (TemRA) cells. Blood was obtained by leukapheresis, after which PBMCs were separated by Ficoll-Histopaque density gradient centrifugation and cryopreserved in liquid nitrogen vapor phase. Analytical flow cytometry was used to check the purity and quantity of each magnetically sorted T cell population. Genomic DNA was isolated from every sorted fraction and measured by UV absorbance on a Nanodrop 2000c. Using the deep immunoSEQ assay, multiplex PCR amplified TCR CDR3 regions from genomic DNA. For each cell subset, the extracted genomic DNA was distributed evenly across all wells of several immunoSEQ 96-well plates, and each plate served as one replicate. For sorted subsets, 150 to 200 ng genomic DNA, equal to 30,000 or so T cell genomes, was loaded into each replicate PCR. Purified libraries were quantified with a Qubit 3.0 fluorometer, sized on a Bioanalyzer 2100, and re-quantified with the KAPA Library Quantification kit. Every immunoSEQ 96-well plate was sequenced on a separate single-read 150-cycle Illumina NextSeq 550 flow cell. The source study handled its data this way. The immunoSEQ output contained only junctional sequences without quality scores, so filtering could not match that applied to full-length reads. Sequences were annotated with PyIR, a Python wrapper for IgBLAST v1.9, and V/J genes and CDR3 were assigned using IMGT germline references. Reads were removed for weak V/J assignments (E-value above 1e-6), missing CDR3, stop codons, out-of-frame junctions, or ambiguous translated residues. V3J clonotypes were defined as sequences sharing an identical inferred V gene, J gene, and CDR3 amino acid sequence. The percentage overlap between two repertoires was calculated by dividing the number of shared unique clonotypes by the size of the smaller repertoire. Richness of each repertoire was evaluated using RTK rarefaction, the Chao1 estimator, and Recon v2.1 estimates of unobserved clonotypes. Generation probabilities for all TCRbeta clonotypes obtained by the gDNA method from several donors were computed using OLGA. This immuneACCESS table, as held by TCRdb, lists in-frame sequences with V and J called but not all clones. Of the missing ones, under half trace to an unresolved V gene in checked studies; the others have no known cause. Clone size and the V and J calls come from that table; the DNA yielded D and trimming. Within this sample are 400,000 or so clones, with about 97% of them counted one time only. The top ten hold approximately 0.32% of the sample.

To note about this clone: The specificity of this receptor is unknown. No qualities accompany the bases; no much larger clone lies one base away.

The sequenced material came from memory CD8+ T cells sorted from blood. The label giving this sample's cell subset or site can be read as: CD45RO+ cells pooled with CCR7-negative TemRA cells. This clonotype was sampled from a man aged 25-45 years in good health. Recombination connected TRBV6-7 to TRBJ2-1, with 12 bases matching TRBD2. TRBV6-7 falls under the ORF class, with uncertain function. Read as DNA, the sequence is TGTGCCAGCAGTTACTCGATCGTTCGACTAGCGGGAGTGAATGAGCAGTTCTTC. It translates to CASSYSIVRLAGVNEQFF.